These T cell receptor beta chains were read from a single sample in a study of identifying expanded T cells in peripheral blood. Clones were sequenced by immunoSEQ multiplex PCR, and TCRdb holds only the in-frame ones, with some missing. Here the sample spans 84,000 or so clones, about 90% being singletons. Sequenced: blood. The receptor set was obtained from a person between 18 and 70 years old in good health. CDR3s include the opening cysteine and the closing phenylalanine or tryptophan. The order of the fields is clone size, J gene, D gene, V gene, CDR3 DNA, CDR3 protein. A D gene is named only where the DNA matches it firmly. Clone size is not always given. Where it is, it says once, few, many or a class for expanded clones.

.	TRBJ2-7	.	TRBV18	TGTGCCAGCTCACCACCAGGGGCGGGATACGAGCAGTACTTC	CASSPPGAGYEQYF
.	TRBJ2-7	.	TRBV18	TGTGCCAGCTCACCACCCAGGGGCGGAGGATACGAGCAGTACTTC	CASSPPRGGGYEQYF
.	TRBJ2-1	TRBD2	TRBV18	TGTGCCAGCTCCCCCGGGACTAGCGGGATGCCCAATGAGCAGTTCTTC	CASSPGTSGMPNEQFF
once	TRBJ2-1	.	TRBV15	TGTGCCACCAGCAGAGAGAGTACTTACAATGAGCAGTTCTTC	CATSRESTYNEQFF
.	TRBJ1-1	.	TRBV6-1	TGTGCCAGCAGCGAGCTCAGGGGGAACACTGAAGCTTTCTTT	CASSELRGNTEAFF
.	TRBJ2-5	TRBD2	TRBV2	TGTGCCAGCAGTGAAGGAGCAGCGGGGGGGGAAGAGACCCAGTACTTC	CASSEGAAGGEETQYF
.	TRBJ1-6	TRBD1	TRBV5-1	TGCGCCAGCAGCTTGGACAGGGGCCCTAGGGATTCACCCCTCCACTTT	CASSLDRGPRDSPLHF
few	TRBJ1-1	.	TRBV28	TGTGCCAGCAGTTTATCCTTTGGGGGGGGAGGGAAGACTGAAGCTTTCTTT	CASSLSFGGGGKTEAFF
few	TRBJ1-1	.	TRBV5-1	TGCGCCAGCAGCCCCGAGATGAGGAACACTGAAGCTTTCTTT	CASSPEMRNTEAFF
.	TRBJ2-2	TRBD1	TRBV30	TGTGCCTGGATTATGGACAGGGCGACCGGGGAGCTGTTTTTT	CAWIMDRATGELFF
.	TRBJ2-7	.	TRBV6-6	TGTGCCAGCAGCGACCTAACAGGAATCCAAGACTACGAGCAGTACTTC	CASSDLTGIQDYEQYF
.	TRBJ2-2	TRBD2	TRBV19	TGTGCCAGTAGTGCCCCGTGGGCACTAGCGGCGAACACCGGGGAGCTGTTTTTT	CASSAPWALAANTGELFF
.	TRBJ2-7	.	TRBV4-2	TGTGCCAGCGGAATCGACACGACTTTGGGCGAGCAGTACTTC	CASGIDTTLGEQYF
once	TRBJ1-2	.	TRBV4-2	TGTGCCAGCAGCCAAGATCGGGGGCGGGGTGGCTACACCTTC	CASSQDRGRGGYTF
.	TRBJ2-7	.	TRBV11-3	TGTGCCAGCAGCTTTCGTTTTTCGGAGAGCTACGAGCAGTACTTC	CASSFRFSESYEQYF
.	TRBJ2-3	.	TRBV5-1	TGCGCCAGCAGCCAAGGGGGTAGTTGGAGCACAGATACGCAGTATTTT	CASSQGGSWSTDTQYF
few	TRBJ1-1	.	TRBV5-8	TGTGCCAGCAGGACTGACAGGTCCAGCACTGAAGCTTTCTTT	CASRTDRSSTEAFF
.	TRBJ1-2	.	TRBV5-6	TGTGCCAGCAGTCCAGGACAGACCTATGGCTACACCTTC	CASSPGQTYGYTF
.	TRBJ1-2	.	TRBV9	TGTGCCAGCAGCCAGGGACGTGACTATGGCTACACCTTC	CASSQGRDYGYTF
.	TRBJ1-5	.	TRBV6-1	TGTGCCAGCAGTGAACCGGGACGAATTAGCAATCAGCCCCAGCATTTT	CASSEPGRISNQPQHF
.	TRBJ2-2	TRBD1	TRBV6-6	TGTGCCACCCACAGGGACAGCCCGAACACCGGGGAGCTGTTTTTT	CATHRDSPNTGELFF
.	TRBJ1-1	TRBD1	TRBV6-5	TGTGCCAGCATCGCCGCAGGGGGCTGGACTGAAGCTTTCTTT	CASIAAGGWTEAFF
.	TRBJ2-5	TRBD2	TRBV6-5	TGTGCCAGCAGTTACGGGGGACTATCACAAGAGACCCAGTACTTC	CASSYGGLSQETQYF
.	TRBJ2-7	.	TRBV10-3	TGTGCCATCAGTGCGCCTAGCGAGACTACCTACGAGCAGTACTTC	CAISAPSETTYEQYF
.	TRBJ1-1	.	TRBV29-1	TGCAGCGTTGAGTGGGGACAAGGGACTGAAGCTTTCTTT	CSVEWGQGTEAFF
.	TRBJ1-5	.	TRBV19	TGTGCCAGTAGCCCTGGAGGAGGCGCGTGGCCCCAGCATTTT	CASSPGGGAWPQHF
once	TRBJ1-1	TRBD1	TRBV28	TGTGCCAGCAGGCTACAGGGGAGCACTGAAGCTTTCTTT	CASRLQGSTEAFF
.	TRBJ2-3	TRBD2	TRBV19	TGTGCCAGTTGTACCGGCGGGAGGGGAACAGATACGCAGTATTTT	CASCTGGRGTDTQYF
.	TRBJ2-5	.	TRBV27	TGTGCCAGCAGTTTGGATTATCGGGTAGTGGAGACCCAGTACTTC	CASSLDYRVVETQYF
once	TRBJ1-2	TRBD1	TRBV5-1	TGCGCCAGCAGCGGGTCGGGACAGGGACTCTATGGCTACACCTTC	CASSGSGQGLYGYTF
.	TRBJ1-2	.	TRBV11-2	TGTGCCAGCAGCTTAGTGGGCTATGGCTACACCTTC	CASSLVGYGYTF
.	TRBJ1-1	.	TRBV6-1	TGTGCCAGCAGTGAAGTCTGGCAGCAGAACACTGAAGCTTTCTTT	CASSEVWQQNTEAFF
.	TRBJ1-2	.	TRBV4-1	TGCGCCAGCAGCCAAGTAGTTGGTCGAGGCGGGGGCGGCTATGGCTACACCTTC	CASSQVVGRGGGGYGYTF
.	TRBJ1-2	.	TRBV27	TGTGCCAGCAGTCAAACCCGCAGGGATGGCTACACCTTC	CASSQTRRDGYTF
.	TRBJ1-4	.	TRBV6-1	TGTGCCAGCAGTGAAGGCGGAGATAATGAAAAACTGTTTTTT	CASSEGGDNEKLFF
.	TRBJ1-2	TRBD1	TRBV30	TGTGCCTGGAGTGTGGGACAGGGTGCCTATGGCTACACCTTC	CAWSVGQGAYGYTF
.	TRBJ2-1	TRBD2	TRBV11-3	TGTGCCAGCAGCTTACGGAGCGGGGGTACCGATGAGCAGTTCTTC	CASSLRSGGTDEQFF
.	TRBJ1-6	.	TRBV6-1	TGTGCCAGCCTACATCCGGGACTATATAATTCACCCCTCCACTTT	CASLHPGLYNSPLHF
once	TRBJ1-1	.	TRBV2	TGTGCCAGCAGGTTAAGGGGTGAAGCTTTCTTT	CASRLRGEAFF